The 20 T cell receptor beta chains below come from one sample, sequenced in a study of T cell responses to AZD1222 COVID-19 vaccine. Clones were read by immunoSEQ multiplex PCR, and TCRdb kept only the in-frame ones, dropping some. The sample holds roughly 70,000 clones, more than 85% seen once. The input for sequencing was peripheral blood, taken on day 0 of AZD1222 vaccination. These receptors were taken from an adult in good health.

The chain is built from TRBV12-3 or TRBV12-4 and TRBJ1-2; weak D call: TRBD1 (5 bases). Deletions cut 6 bases from V and 5 bases from J, with 13 bases between. The CDR3 loop spans 13 amino acids. For the CDR3, the DNA is TGTGCCAGCAGCCCGAGGGGCCCTTATGGCTACACCTTC. As protein: CASSPRGPYGYTF.

The CDR3 DNA is TGTGCCAGCAGCCACTTGGGACGGAGTGCCCGTACGCAGTATTTT. Translating gives CASSHLGRSARTQYF. The chain carries TRBV7-8 and TRBJ2-3; D may match TRBD1 or TRBD2 (5 bases each). V gave up 5 bases and J gave up 8 bases, with 20 bases separating them. The CDR3 has 15 residues. Germline CDR1 reads SGHVS; CDR2 reads FQNEAQ.

The V call is TRBV7-2, the J call TRBJ1-2, with a tentative D call TRBD1 (5 bases). Germline lookup yields CDR1 SGHTA and CDR2 FQGNSA. The CDR3 covers 15 residues. V was pared by 1 base and J by 6 bases, with 15 bases between. CDR3 protein: CASSLGLQGAHGYTF. The CDR3 nucleotides are TGTGCCAGCAGCTTAGGGCTACAAGGGGCGCATGGCTACACCTTC.

V is TRBV19 and J is TRBJ1-1, with TRBD1 matching over 7 bases. V dropped 3 bases and J dropped 3; count of bases not matched to a gene: 13. Germline V CDR1 and CDR2: LNHDA, SQIVND (reference sequence). The CDR3 contains 17 residues. The CDR3 here is CASSMGQLIAGDTEAFF. In DNA form, the CDR3 reads TGTGCCAGTAGTATGGGACAGCTCATCGCCGGGGACACTGAAGCTTTCTTT.

CDR3 region: CASRGLAWNEQFF. In nucleotides, the CDR3 is TGTGCCAGCAGAGGACTAGCGTGGAATGAGCAGTTCTTC. V and J are TRBV12-3 or TRBV12-4 and TRBJ2-1; 9 bases are a match to TRBD2. The CDR3 totals 13 residues. V lost 6 bases and J lost 7; bases outside the gene matches: 4.

The sample holds many counts of this clone. The V and J genes are TRBV6-5 and TRBJ1-5; 10 positions agree with TRBD1. Germline V gene sequence: CDR1 MNHEY, CDR2 SVGAGI. This CDR3 contains 15 residues. V shed 4 bases, J shed 7 bases, and the junction held 7 bases outside the gene matches. The CDR3 coding sequence is TGTGCCAGCAGTTCCGGGACAGGGGACGTGCAGCCCCAGCATTTT. Translating it yields CASSSGTGDVQPQHF.

The chain recombines TRBV29-1 with TRBJ1-1; tentative D call: TRBD1 (6 bases). The CDR3 sequence is 12 residues long. V lost 5 bases and J 7 bases, leaving 14 bases between the germline ends. CDR1 SQVTM and CDR2 ANQGSEA come from the germline V gene. The CDR3 here is CSVQDRPVEAFF. The CDR3 bases are TGCAGCGTTCAGGACAGACCCGTTGAAGCTTTCTTT. Full variable domain (missing parts from reference TRBV29-1 and TRBJ1-1): SAVISQKPSRDICQRGTSLTIQCQVDSQVTMMFWYRQQPGQSLTLIATANQGSEATYESGFVIDKFPISRPNLTFSTLTVSNMSPEDSSIYLCSVQDRPVEAFFGQGTRLTVV.

The V and J genes are TRBV15 and TRBJ1-2; D ambiguous. Germline V gene lookup returns CDR1 LNHNV and CDR2 YYDKDF (reference sequence). The V end lost 5 bases, the J end lost 6 bases, and 13 bases lay between the germline ends. This CDR3 comprises 13 residues. In DNA, the CDR3 is TGTGCCACCAGCCGCATGGATCGGGATGGCTACACCTTC. Protein sequence: CATSRMDRDGYTF.

V usage is TRBV28 and J usage is TRBJ2-7, with TRBD2 as a possible D gene (5 bases). The CDR3 extends over 12 amino acids. The germline CDR1 and CDR2 sequences are MDHEN and SYDVKM. V dropped 5 bases and J dropped 7 bases, with 12 bases sitting between them. The CDR3, as DNA: TGTGCCAGCAGTCCCTTCACGGGGGAGCAGTACTTC. Translated: CASSPFTGEQYF.

V and J are TRBV5-3 and TRBJ1-2; D not certain. TRBV5-3 is an open reading frame whose function is uncertain. V was pared by 0 bases and J by 2 bases, with 11 bases between. The CDR3 extends over 15 amino acids. CDR3 DNA: TGTGCCAGAAGCTTGGTACGGCCGAGCAACTATGGCTACACCTTC. As protein: CARSLVRPSNYGYTF.

The chain combines TRBV6-1 with TRBJ2-1; D not resolved. CDR3 size: 14 residues. CDR1 and CDR2 (germline): MNHNS, SASEGT. The germline V and J ends were trimmed by 1 base and 10 bases, with 14 bases remaining between them. CDR3 nucleotide sequence: TGTGCCAGCAGTGAAGAATTTAGTATCGGCGAGCAGTTCTTC. Protein: CASSEEFSIGEQFF.

This sequence joins TRBV7-8 and TRBJ1-1; unclear D gene. Trimming took 3 bases from V and 5 from J, leaving 7 bases between them. CDR3 size: 12 residues. Germline lookup yields CDR1 SGHVS and CDR2 FQNEAQ. The CDR3 spells CASSLYTTEAFF. The DNA of the CDR3 is TGTGCCAGCAGCTTGTATACGACTGAAGCTTTCTTT.

V gene TRBV11-1 combines with J gene TRBJ1-2, with D possibly TRBD1 on 5 matching bases. This CDR3 comprises 13 residues. Germline V gene lookup returns CDR1 SGHAT and CDR2 FQDESV (reference sequence). Trimming pared 3 bases from V and 9 bases from J, leaving 14 bases between. The CDR3 loop is CASSFGQGQSYTF. In DNA form, the CDR3 reads TGTGCCAGCAGCTTCGGGCAGGGCCAGAGCTACACCTTC.

This chain links TRBV3-1 (or the pseudogene TRBV3-2) with TRBJ2-1; D is possibly TRBD2 (6 bases). There are 14 residues in the CDR3. V was cut by 1 base and J by 8 bases, with 12 bases left in between. Germline CDR1 reads LGHDT; CDR2 reads YNNKEL (reference sequence). The CDR3: CASSQGGSGYEQFF. The CDR3 DNA follows: TGTGCCAGCAGCCAAGGGGGTAGCGGATATGAGCAGTTCTTC.

Comments on this clone: Relative to the germline gene, one junction end is altered; a read error may explain this. Other DNA sequences of this sample code for an identical CDR3. The rearrangement joins TRBV6-5 to TRBJ2-2; the D gene is possibly TRBD2 (5 bases). The germline CDR1 and CDR2 sequences are MNHEY and SVGAGI. The CDR3 extends over 15 amino acids. The CDR3 coding sequence is TGTGCCAGCATTCGGAACCTTGCGAACACCGGGGAGCTGTTTTTC. Translating it yields CASIRNLANTGELFF.

This rearrangement joins TRBV7-9 to TRBJ1-5; D gene uncertain. The CDR3 contains 12 residues. V was shortened by 5 bases and J by 5 bases, with 7 bases between the two germline ends. Germline V lookup: CDR1 SEHNR, CDR2 FQNEAQ (reference sequence). This CDR3 reads CASSTGYQPQHF. CDR3 sequence (DNA): TGTGCCAGCAGCACGGGGTATCAGCCCCAGCATTTT.

J is TRBJ1-2 and V is TRBV10-1, with D unresolved. CDR1 is WNHNN, CDR2 SYGVQD, per germline (reference sequence). The CDR3 runs 11 residues. CDR3: CALVVNYGYTF. The DNA for the CDR3 is TGCGCATTAGTCGTTAACTATGGCTACACCTTC.

This clone was counted only a few times. This sequence joins TRBV4-2 and TRBJ2-7; 8 bases align to TRBD2. The CDR3 spans 17 residues. Trimming cost V 0 bases and J 0 bases; bases outside gene matches: 7. Germline V CDR1 and CDR2: LGHNA, YNFKEQ. The CDR3 DNA follows: TGTGCCAGCAGCCAAGAAACTAGCGGAGGAAGCTCCTACGAGCAGTACTTC. Translated, it gives CASSQETSGGSSYEQYF.

This chain uses TRBV30 with TRBJ2-7, with 7 positions matching TRBD1. This CDR3 is built from 13 residues. Trimming took 3 bases from V and 4 from J; bases not matched to a gene: 6. Germline CDR1 is GTSNPN and CDR2 is SVGIG (reference sequence). The CDR3 DNA sequence: TGTGCCTGGAGAAGAGACAGGGAGTACGAGCAGTACTTC. This codes for CAWRRDREYEQYF.

This sequence joins TRBV27 and TRBJ1-2; 7 positions match TRBD1. Germline V gives CDR1 MNHEY, CDR2 SMNVEV (reference sequence). V lost 10 bases, J lost 5 bases, and 10 bases stayed unmatched. This CDR3 spans 13 amino acids. The CDR3 nucleotides read TGTGCCACGAAGACCGGGACAGCATATGGCTACACCTTC. It is translated as CATKTGTAYGYTF.